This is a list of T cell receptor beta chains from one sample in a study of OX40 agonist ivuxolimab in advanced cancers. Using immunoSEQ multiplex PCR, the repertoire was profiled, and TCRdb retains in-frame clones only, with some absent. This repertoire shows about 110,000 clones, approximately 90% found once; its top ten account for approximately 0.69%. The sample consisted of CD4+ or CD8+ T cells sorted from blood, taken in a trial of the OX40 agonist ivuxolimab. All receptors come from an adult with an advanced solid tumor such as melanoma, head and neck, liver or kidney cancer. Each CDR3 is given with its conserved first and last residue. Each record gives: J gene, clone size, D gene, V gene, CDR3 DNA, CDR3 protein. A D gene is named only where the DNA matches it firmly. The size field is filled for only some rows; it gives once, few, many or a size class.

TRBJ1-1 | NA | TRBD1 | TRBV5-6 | TGTGCCAGCAGCTTAGGCCAGGGGGTGGACACTGAAGCTTTCTTT | CASSLGQGVDTEAFF
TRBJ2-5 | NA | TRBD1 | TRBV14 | TGTGCCAGCAGCCAAGGAATTAGGACAGGGGTCGGCGAGACCCAGTACTTC | CASSQGIRTGVGETQYF
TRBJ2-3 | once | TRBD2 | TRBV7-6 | TGTGCCAGCAGCTTAGGGGCGGGGGGCCCCACAGATACGCAGTATTTT | CASSLGAGGPTDTQYF
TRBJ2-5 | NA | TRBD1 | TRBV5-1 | TGCGCCAGCAGCAAAACAGGGGAGGAGACCCAGTACTTC | CASSKTGEETQYF
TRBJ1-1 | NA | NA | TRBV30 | TGTGCCTGGAGCTCAGAGGCCACTGAAGCTTTCTTT | CAWSSEATEAFF
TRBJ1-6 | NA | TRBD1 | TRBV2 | TGTGCCAGCACGGGACAGGGAGGTTCACCCCTCCACTTT | CASTGQGGSPLHF
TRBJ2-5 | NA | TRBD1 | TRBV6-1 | TGTGCCAGCAGCACAGGGGGAGATAGAGAGACCCAGTACTTC | CASSTGGDRETQYF
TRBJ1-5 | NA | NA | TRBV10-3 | TGTGCCATCAGTGAGTCCCAGGGCTACAATCAGCCCCAGCATTTT | CAISESQGYNQPQHF
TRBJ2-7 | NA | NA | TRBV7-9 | TGTGCCAGCAGCCCGGACATTCCCTACGAGCAGTACTTC | CASSPDIPYEQYF
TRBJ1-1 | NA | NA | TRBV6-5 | TGTGCCAGCAGTTACAGGGCAAGGAACACTGAAGCTTTCTTT | CASSYRARNTEAFF
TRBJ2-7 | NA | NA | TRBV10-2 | TGCGCCAGCACCGAACTCCCGGGACCCTTTTTTAGCTCCTACGAGCAGTACTTC | CASTELPGPFFSSYEQYF
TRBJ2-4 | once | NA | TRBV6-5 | TGTGCCAGCAGTTACCTCCCGGAGAGCGGGAAAAACATTCAGTACTTC | CASSYLPESGKNIQYF